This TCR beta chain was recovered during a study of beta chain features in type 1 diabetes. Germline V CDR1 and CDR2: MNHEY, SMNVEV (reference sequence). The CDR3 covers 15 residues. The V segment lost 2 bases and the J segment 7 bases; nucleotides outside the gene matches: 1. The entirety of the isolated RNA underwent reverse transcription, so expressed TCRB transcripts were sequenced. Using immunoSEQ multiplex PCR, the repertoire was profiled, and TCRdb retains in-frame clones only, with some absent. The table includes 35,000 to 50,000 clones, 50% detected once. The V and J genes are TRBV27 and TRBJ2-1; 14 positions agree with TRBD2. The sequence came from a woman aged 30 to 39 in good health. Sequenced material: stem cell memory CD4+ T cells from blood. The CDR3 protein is CASSLGTSGRNEQFF. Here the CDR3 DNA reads TGTGCCAGCAGTTTAGGGACTAGCGGGAGAAATGAGCAGTTCTTC.